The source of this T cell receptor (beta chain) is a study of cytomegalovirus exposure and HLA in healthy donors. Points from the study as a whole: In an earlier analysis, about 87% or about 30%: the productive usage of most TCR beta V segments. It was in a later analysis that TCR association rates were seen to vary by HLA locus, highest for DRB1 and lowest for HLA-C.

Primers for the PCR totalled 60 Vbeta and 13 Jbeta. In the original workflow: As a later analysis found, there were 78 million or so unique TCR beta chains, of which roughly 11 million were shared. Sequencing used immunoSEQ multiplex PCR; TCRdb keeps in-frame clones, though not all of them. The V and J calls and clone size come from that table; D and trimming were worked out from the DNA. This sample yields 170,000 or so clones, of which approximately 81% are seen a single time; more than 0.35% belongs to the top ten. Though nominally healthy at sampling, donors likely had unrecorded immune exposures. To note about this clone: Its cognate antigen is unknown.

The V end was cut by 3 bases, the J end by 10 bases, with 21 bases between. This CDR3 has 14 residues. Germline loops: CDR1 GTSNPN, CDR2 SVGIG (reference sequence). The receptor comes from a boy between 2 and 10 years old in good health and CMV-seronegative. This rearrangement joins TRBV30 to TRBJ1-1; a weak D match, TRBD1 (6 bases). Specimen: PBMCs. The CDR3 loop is CAWRGEGVASGAFF. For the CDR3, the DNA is TGTGCCTGGAGGGGGGAGGGGGTGGCTTCAGGAGCTTTCTTT.